Sequencing of this TCR beta chain was carried out in a study of T cell responses to AZD1222 COVID-19 vaccine. Study background: Whether given at about 4 or about 12 weeks, second doses were pooled. Whole-study findings and limits: Vaccine-associated CD4 TCRs spanned spike, dominant at 160-218 and 743-854. The donor group comprised mostly white British people and more females; the analysis possibly underestimated clonal diversity. Baseline antibody screening turned up just six seropositive AZD1222 recipients.

About this clone: Its specificity is not known. At one boundary the junction diverges from the germline segment, which might be a read error.

The CDR3 is made up of 9 amino acids. Germline CDR1 reads SEHNR; CDR2 reads FQNEAQ (reference sequence). Sequencing was performed with immunoSEQ multiplex PCR; in TCRdb, only in-frame clones are kept and a portion is missing. The sample lists over 120,000 clones; just under 95% were seen once. The source was peripheral blood, collected on day 0 of AZD1222 vaccination. The V gene is TRBV7-9, the J gene TRBJ2-3; D is unresolved. This TCR came from an adult in good health. CDR3 DNA sequence: TGTGCCAGCAGCTTAGCGATGGAGTTT. Amino acids: CASSLAMEF.